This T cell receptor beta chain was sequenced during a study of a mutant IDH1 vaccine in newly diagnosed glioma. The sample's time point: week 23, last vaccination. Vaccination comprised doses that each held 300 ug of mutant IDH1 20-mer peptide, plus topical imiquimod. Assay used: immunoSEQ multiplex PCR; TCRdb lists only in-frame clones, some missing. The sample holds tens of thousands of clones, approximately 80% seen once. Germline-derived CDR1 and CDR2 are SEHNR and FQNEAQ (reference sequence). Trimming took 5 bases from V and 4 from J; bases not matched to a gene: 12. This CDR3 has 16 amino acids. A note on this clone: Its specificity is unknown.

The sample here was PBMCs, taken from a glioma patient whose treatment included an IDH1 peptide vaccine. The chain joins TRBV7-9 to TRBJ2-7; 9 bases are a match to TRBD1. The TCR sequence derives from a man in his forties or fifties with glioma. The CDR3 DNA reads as TGTGCCAGCAGCCCCCAGGGGTTGGGACAGGGTTACGAGCAGTACTTC. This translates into CASSPQGLGQGYEQYF.